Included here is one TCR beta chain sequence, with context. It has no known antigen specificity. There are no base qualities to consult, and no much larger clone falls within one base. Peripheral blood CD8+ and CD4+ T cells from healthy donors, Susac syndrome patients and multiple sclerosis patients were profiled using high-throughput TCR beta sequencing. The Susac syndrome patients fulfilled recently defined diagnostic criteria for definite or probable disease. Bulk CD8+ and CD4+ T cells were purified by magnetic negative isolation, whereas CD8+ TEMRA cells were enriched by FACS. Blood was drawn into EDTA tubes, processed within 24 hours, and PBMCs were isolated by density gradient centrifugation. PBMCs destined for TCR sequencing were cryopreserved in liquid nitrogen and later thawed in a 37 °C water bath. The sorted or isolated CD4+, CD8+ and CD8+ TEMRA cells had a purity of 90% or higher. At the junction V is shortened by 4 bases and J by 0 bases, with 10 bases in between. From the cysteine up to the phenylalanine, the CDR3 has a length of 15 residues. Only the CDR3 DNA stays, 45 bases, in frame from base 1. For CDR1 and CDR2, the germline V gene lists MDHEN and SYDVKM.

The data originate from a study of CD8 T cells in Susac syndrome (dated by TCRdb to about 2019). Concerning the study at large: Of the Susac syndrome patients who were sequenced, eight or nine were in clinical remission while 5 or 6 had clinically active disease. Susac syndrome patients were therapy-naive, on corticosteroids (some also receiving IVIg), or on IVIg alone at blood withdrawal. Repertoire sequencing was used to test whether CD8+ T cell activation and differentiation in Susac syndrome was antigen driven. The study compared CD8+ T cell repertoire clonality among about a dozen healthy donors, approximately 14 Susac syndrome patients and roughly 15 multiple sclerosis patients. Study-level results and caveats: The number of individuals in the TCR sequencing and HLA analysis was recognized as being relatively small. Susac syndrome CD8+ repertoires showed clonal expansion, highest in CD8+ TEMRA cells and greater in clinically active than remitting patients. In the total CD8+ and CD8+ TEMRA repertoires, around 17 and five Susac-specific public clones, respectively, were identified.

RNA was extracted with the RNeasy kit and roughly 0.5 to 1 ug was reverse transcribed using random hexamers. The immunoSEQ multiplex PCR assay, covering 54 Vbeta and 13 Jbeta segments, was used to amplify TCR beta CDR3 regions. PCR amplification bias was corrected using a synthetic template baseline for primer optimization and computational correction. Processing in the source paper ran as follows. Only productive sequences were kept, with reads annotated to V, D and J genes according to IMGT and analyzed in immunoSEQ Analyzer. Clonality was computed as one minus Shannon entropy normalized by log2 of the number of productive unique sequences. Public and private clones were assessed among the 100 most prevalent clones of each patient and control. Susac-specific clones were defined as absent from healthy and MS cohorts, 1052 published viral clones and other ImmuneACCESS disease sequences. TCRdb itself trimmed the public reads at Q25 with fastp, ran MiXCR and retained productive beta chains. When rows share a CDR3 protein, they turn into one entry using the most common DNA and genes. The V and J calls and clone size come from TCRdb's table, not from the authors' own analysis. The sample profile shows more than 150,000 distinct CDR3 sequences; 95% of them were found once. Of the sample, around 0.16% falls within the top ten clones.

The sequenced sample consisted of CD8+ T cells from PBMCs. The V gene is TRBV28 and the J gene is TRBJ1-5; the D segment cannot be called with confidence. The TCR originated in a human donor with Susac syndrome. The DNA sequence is TGTGCCAGCAGTTCCCGGATCAATAGCAATCAGCCCCAGCATTTT. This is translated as CASSSRINSNQPQHF.